The rows below give T cell receptor beta chains drawn from one sample of a study of T-cell memory formation after mild COVID-19. Via MiXCR, TCRdb re-called the 5' RACE reads, giving one row per CDR3 protein. This table has over 120,000 distinct CDR3 sequences, about 5.5% appearing once. The source material was PBMCs or a T cell subset sorted from them (not recorded which). Source of these receptors: an adult woman who had mild COVID-19 (a few samples of this study predate the infection). Cell type and time point are not known. Each CDR3 is given with its conserved first and last residue. Each record gives: D gene, J gene, V gene, clone size, CDR3 DNA, CDR3 protein. A D gene is named only where the DNA matches it firmly. Clone size is shown for a subset of rows, as once, few, many or a class of expanded clone.

NA,TRBJ1-1,TRBV29-1,few,TGCAGCGTTGACCCCCGGCCGGGAAGGAGCACTGAAGCTTTCTTT,CSVDPRPGRSTEAFF
TRBD1,TRBJ1-1,TRBV18,few,TGTGCCAGCTCACCTCAGGACAGGGGGATAGCTTTCTTT,CASSPQDRGIAFF
TRBD1,TRBJ1-2,TRBV19,few,TGTGCCAGTAGTAGTCAGGGGGATAACTATGGCTACACCTTC,CASSSQGDNYGYTF
TRBD1,TRBJ1-4,TRBV5-1,many,TGCGCCAGCAGCTTGGACAGGGGAGGTGAAAAACTGTTTTTT,CASSLDRGGEKLFF
NA,TRBJ2-2,TRBV4-2,many,TGTGCCAGCAGCCAGAGAGTCACCGGGGAGCTGTTTTTT,CASSQRVTGELFF
NA,TRBJ1-1,TRBV5-1,many,TGCGCCAGCAGCTTGCGGGGTTTCACCACTGAAGCTTTCTTT,CASSLRGFTTEAFF
NA,TRBJ1-3,TRBV24-1,few,TGTGCCACCAGTGACTCCGGGACGGTTTCTGGAAACACCATATATTTT,CATSDSGTVSGNTIYF
NA,TRBJ1-1,TRBV9,once,TGTGCCAGCAGCCCCGCGGGGAGCAGCAACACTGAAGCTTTCTTT,CASSPAGSSNTEAFF
TRBD1,TRBJ2-2,TRBV6-6,NA,TGTGCCAGCCCGTCGGACAGGGGGCACACCGGGGAGCTGTTTTTT,CASPSDRGHTGELFF
TRBD2,TRBJ2-4,TRBV6-2/TRBV6-3,many,TGTGCCAGCAGTTACCCGGGACTAGCCCGGGTTGCGAACATTCAGTACTTC,CASSYPGLARVANIQYF
NA,TRBJ1-2,TRBV29-1,NA,TGCAGCGTTGATCGGCAGGGGTATGGCTACACCTTC,CSVDRQGYGYTF
NA,TRBJ2-5,TRBV7-6,NA,TGTGCCAGCAGCTCCCGTAGGGGAGAGGCCCAGTACTTC,CASSSRRGEAQYF
TRBD2,TRBJ2-3,TRBV5-1,many,TGCGCCAGCAGCTGGTCTAGCGGGGCTAGCACAGATACGCAGTATTTT,CASSWSSGASTDTQYF
NA,TRBJ2-1,TRBV12-3/TRBV12-4,few,TGTGCCAGCAGTTCCAGGGCCCAGGCCCGGTTAGAGCAGTTCTTC,CASSSRAQARLEQFF
NA,TRBJ1-5,TRBV7-8,NA,TGTGCCAGCAGCTTAGGGCAGGGAGGAGGGCAGCCCCAGCATTTT,CASSLGQGGGQPQHF
NA,TRBJ1-2,TRBV4-1,NA,TGCGCCAGCAGCCAAAGTGAAGGGGGCTATGGCTACACCTTC,CASSQSEGGYGYTF
TRBD2,TRBJ2-1,TRBV5-1,NA,TGCGCCAGCAGCCTTCCCCGGGACTACCAATACAGGGAGCAGTTCTTC,CASSLPRDYQYREQFF
TRBD1,TRBJ2-4,TRBV5-4,few,TGTGCCAGCAGCCGAGCCGGGACAGGGGTTTCGGCCAAAAACATTCAGTACTTC,CASSRAGTGVSAKNIQYF
NA,TRBJ1-5,TRBV12-3/TRBV12-4,few,TGTGCCAGCAGTTTAAGGACGGTAGGCTTGTATAGCAATCAGCCCCAGCATTTT,CASSLRTVGLYSNQPQHF
TRBD2,TRBJ2-1,TRBV29-1,few,TGCAGCGTTGTATTAGCGGGAGTAATGAATGAGCAGTTCTTC,CSVVLAGVMNEQFF
NA,TRBJ1-2,TRBV20-1,many,TGCAGTGCTAGAGCGTATAACAGTGACTATGGCTACACCTTC,CSARAYNSDYGYTF
NA,TRBJ1-5,TRBV20-1,NA,TGCAGTGCTAGTCCCAGGGGAAGCAATCAGCCCCAGCATTTT,CSASPRGSNQPQHF
NA,TRBJ2-7,TRBV19,NA,TGTGCCAGTAGTGCGGAGGGGCGGGTAAGGGGCGAGCAGTACTTC,CASSAEGRVRGEQYF
TRBD1,TRBJ2-7,TRBV5-1,many,TGCGCCAGCAGGACCTCCGGGACAGGGGATCTTCTCCACGAGCAGTACTTC,CASRTSGTGDLLHEQYF
NA,TRBJ1-1,TRBV30,few,TGTGCCTGGAGTGTAGAAACAGGGATGAAGGCTTTCTTT,CAWSVETGMKAFF
NA,TRBJ1-2,TRBV4-2,few,TGTGCCAGCAGCCAAGGGACCGCCGCTAACTATGGCTACACCTTC,CASSQGTAANYGYTF
NA,TRBJ1-4,TRBV7-9,few,TGTGCCAGCAGCAGAGATGGGGGGACTAATGAAAAACTGTTTTTT,CASSRDGGTNEKLFF
TRBD2,TRBJ2-1,TRBV12-3/TRBV12-4,many,TGTGCCAGCGGAACACCGGGACTAGCGGCTATCAATGAGCAGTTCTTC,CASGTPGLAAINEQFF
TRBD1,TRBJ2-7,TRBV29-1,few,TGCAGCGTCACCGGGACAGGGGTTCGCGAGCAGTACTTC,CSVTGTGVREQYF
NA,TRBJ2-5,TRBV15,many,TGTGCCACCAGCAGAGATCCGGGACCCCAAGAGACCCAGTACTTC,CATSRDPGPQETQYF
NA,TRBJ2-7,TRBV7-9,NA,TGTGCCAGCAGTCTGTATAGGGAGAAGGTCAACGAGCAGTACTTC,CASSLYREKVNEQYF
TRBD1,TRBJ2-6,TRBV7-2,few,TGTGCCAGCAGCTTAGGACAGGGCTACTCTGGGGCCAACGTCCTGACTTTC,CASSLGQGYSGANVLTF
NA,TRBJ2-1,TRBV2,few,TGTGCCAGCAGTTCGGGGTACGGGGGCAATGAGCAGTTCTTC,CASSSGYGGNEQFF
TRBD1,TRBJ2-3,TRBV7-3,many,TGTGCCAGCAGCTCAGCGGACAGGTTTAGCACAGATACGCAGTATTTT,CASSSADRFSTDTQYF
TRBD2,TRBJ2-3,TRBV24-1,NA,TGTGCCACCAGTGATTCCCTCCGGGACTACCGATACACAGATACGCAGTATTTT,CATSDSLRDYRYTDTQYF
TRBD1,TRBJ1-1,TRBV3-1,few,TGTGCCAGCAGCGCTACAGGGGACACTGAAGCTTTCTTT,CASSATGDTEAFF
NA,TRBJ2-3,TRBV5-4,many,TGTGCCAGCAGCGAACTAGTATCTGACACAGATACGCAGTATTTT,CASSELVSDTDTQYF
NA,TRBJ2-7,TRBV4-2,NA,TGTGCCAGCAGCCAAGACGCGGCTAGCGAATCCTACGAGCAGTACTTC,CASSQDAASESYEQYF
NA,TRBJ1-2,TRBV2,few,TGTGCCAGCAGAGCCCAACAGGGACCGGCTAACTATGGCTACACCTTC,CASRAQQGPANYGYTF
TRBD1,TRBJ2-7,TRBV29-1,many,TGCAGCGTTGACGGGACAGGGACCTACGAGCAGTACTTC,CSVDGTGTYEQYF
TRBD2,TRBJ2-3,TRBV11-2,many,TGTGCCAGCAGCTCGCTAGCGGGGGGCACAGATACGCAGTATTTT,CASSSLAGGTDTQYF